The clone carrying this T cell receptor beta chain was seen just once. The antigen is undetermined. From germline, CDR1 is KGHDR and CDR2 SFDVKD. V lost 10 bases and J 7 bases, leaving 20 bases between the germline ends. The CDR3 runs to 14 residues. This sample stems from a study of regulatory T cells in long-lasting Graves disease. Study results and limitations: Persistent Graves' patients possessed reduced TCR diversity relative to recently diagnosed ones.

Time point noted: persistent/refractory GD, antithyroid drugs over 5 years with positive TRAb. Researchers made the TCR library from RNA that was extracted from PBMCs. In building TCR beta libraries, iRepertoire HTBI primers were used together with Arm-PCR of CDR3 regions. The authors' processing: From all samples, identification returned approximately 13 TRBJ and approximately 67 TRBV segments. MiXCR, run by TCRdb on the multiplex PCR reads, gives a single entry per CDR3 protein. TCRdb, not the original authors, processed these V and J calls. This repertoire shows over 350,000 distinct CDR3 sequences, around 20% found once; its top ten account for around 20%.

The receptor's source is a female donor with Graves disease. Sequenced here: peripheral blood mononuclear cells (PBMCs), sampled when the disease was refractory, from a patient treated with antithyroid drugs. This chain joins TRBV24-1 and TRBJ2-3; tentative D call: TRBD2 (5 bases). The chain's CDR3 is CATAGRPRPYTQYF. The CDR3 DNA reads TGTGCCACTGCTGGGAGACCCCGCCCCTATACGCAGTATTTT.